These 31 T cell receptor beta chains share one sample of origin, sequenced in a study of neurological immune-mediated disorders. TCRdb reprocessed the 5' RACE reads via MiXCR and lists one record per CDR3 protein. The sample shows roughly 80,000 distinct CDR3 sequences, roughly a sixth of them seen only once. The sequencing input was PBMCs. The receptor set was obtained from a woman between 40 and 55 years old in good health.

This clonotype has at least ten counts. The chain's CDR3 is CASSIGWSSYNEQFF. In nucleotides, the CDR3 is TGTGCCAGTAGTATTGGGTGGAGCTCCTACAATGAGCAGTTCTTC. The J gene is TRBJ2-1, the V gene TRBV19; D call uncertain. Germline CDR1 is LNHDA and CDR2 is SQIVND (reference sequence). V lost 3 bases and J 0 bases, leaving 9 bases between the germline ends. The length of the CDR3 is 15 residues.

This clonotype was counted many times. CDR3 coding DNA: TGTGCCAGCACCAGTAGAACCGGGGAGCTGTTTTTT. It encodes CASTSRTGELFF. The rearrangement links TRBV27 to TRBJ2-2; D is undetermined. Trimming shortened V by 7 bases and J by 5 bases, and 8 bases separated the two germline ends. The CDR3 length is 12 residues. The germline CDR1 and CDR2 sequences are MNHEY and SMNVEV (reference sequence).

This clonotype came up many times. DNA of the CDR3: TGTGCCAGCAGCTTTCGGACTAGCGGGGGCGGAGATACGCAGTATTTT. It specifies CASSFRTSGGGDTQYF. The chain employs TRBV7-2 and TRBJ2-3, with 13 bases fitting TRBD2. V dropped 3 bases and J dropped 5; count of bases not matched to a gene: 5. Germline-derived CDR1 and CDR2 are SGHTA and FQGNSA. CDR3 length: 16 residues.

Ten or more counts support this clonotype. V is TRBV4-3 and J is TRBJ2-3; 10 bases fit TRBD2. CDR3 size: 15 residues. The V gene's germline CDR1 is LGHNA and CDR2 YSLEER. V was clipped by 6 bases and J by 5 bases; unmatched bases: 8. CDR3 protein: CASSSSGGAKDTQYF. Written as DNA, the CDR3 is TGCGCCAGCAGTAGCAGCGGGGGGGCAAAAGATACGCAGTATTTT.

This clonotype was found many times. The V call is TRBV20-1, the J call TRBJ2-7; 8 bases match TRBD1. Germline V CDR1 and CDR2: DFQATT, SNEGSKA (reference sequence). The CDR3 runs 13 residues. Losses at the gene ends were 5 bases for V and 1 base for J; bases not matched to a gene: 4. The CDR3 protein is CSASGQGSYEQYF. The CDR3 nucleotides are TGCAGTGCTTCAGGACAGGGTTCCTACGAGCAGTACTTC.

This clonotype was seen many times. The rearrangement uses TRBV3-2 and TRBJ2-2. TRBV3-2 is recorded as a pseudogene. This CDR3 is 13 amino acids long. The CDR3 DNA sequence: TGTGCCAGCGGGATTCTCAACACCGGGGAGCTGTTTTTT. It codes for CASGILNTGELFF.

Many counts were recorded for this clonotype. The chain has TRBV20-1 and TRBJ2-3; 11 bases fit TRBD2. CDR3 length: 17 amino acids. Trimming cost V 3 bases and J 0 bases; bases outside gene matches: 8. Germline lookup yields CDR1 DFQATT and CDR2 SNEGSKA (reference sequence). As DNA, the CDR3 is TGCAGTGCTAGCGTCCTAGCGGGGGGACGCAGCACAGATACGCAGTATTTT. Translation gives CSASVLAGGRSTDTQYF.

This clonotype was counted at least ten times. The chain couples TRBV5-1 to TRBJ1-2, with unresolved D. Germline lookup yields CDR1 SGHRS and CDR2 YFSETQ. CDR3 length: 14 amino acids. V was trimmed by 3 bases and J by 5 bases, leaving 14 bases between them. CDR3 amino acids: CASSSTEDGYGYTF. In nucleotides, the CDR3 is TGCGCCAGCAGCTCAACAGAGGATGGGTATGGCTACACCTTC.

The genes are TRBV6-2 or TRBV6-3 and TRBJ2-7, with 11 bases lining up with TRBD2. Per germline, CDR1 MNHEY and CDR2 SVGEGT. The CDR3 has 16 amino acids. V was pared by 4 bases and J by 2 bases, with 7 bases of the junction left unmatched. CDR3 loop: CASSSLRLAGPYEQYF. The CDR3 DNA follows: TGTGCCAGCAGTTCGTTGAGACTAGCGGGGCCCTACGAGCAGTACTTC.

This clonotype was counted only a few times. The J gene is TRBJ2-2, the V gene TRBV7-6, with TRBD1 matching 9 bases. J lost 6 bases, V lost 5 bases, and 10 bases had no gene match. Germline V gives CDR1 SGHVS, CDR2 FNYEAQ. The CDR3 loop spans 16 amino acids. The CDR3 DNA is TGTGCCAGCAGCGAAGAGGGACAGGGATCTGCCGGGGAGCTGTTTTTT. It specifies CASSEEGQGSAGELFF.

In this sample, this clonotype turned up many times. This sequence joins TRBV6-2 or TRBV6-3 and TRBJ2-2; the D call may be TRBD1 or TRBD2 (5 bases each). The V end lost 5 bases, the J end lost 1 base, and 14 bases lay between the germline ends. CDR3 length: 16 residues. CDR1 and CDR2 from the germline V gene are MNHEY and SVGEGT. This chain's CDR3 is CASSRAGTVNTGELFF. CDR3 nucleotide sequence: TGTGCCAGCAGTAGAGCCGGGACGGTGAACACCGGGGAGCTGTTTTTT.

Ten or more counts support this clonotype. This chain joins TRBV7-2 and TRBJ2-2; tentatively, D is TRBD1 (5 bases). The CDR3 loop spans 12 amino acids. Trimming took 5 bases from V and 8 from J, leaving 9 bases between them. Germline V gene sequence: CDR1 SGHTA, CDR2 FQGNSA. CDR3 in DNA: TGTGCCAGCAGCCGCAACAGGGGGGAGCTGTTTTTT. Its protein product is CASSRNRGELFF.

This chain uses TRBV20-1 with TRBJ2-3, with 8 bases lining up with TRBD1. Trimming took 4 bases from V and 8 from J; bases not matched to a gene: 11. Germline V CDR1 and CDR2: DFQATT, SNEGSKA (reference sequence). The CDR3 spans 14 residues. In DNA, the CDR3 is TGCAGTGCTAATACAGGGGGGAACCAAGGTACGCAGTATTTT. It encodes CSANTGGNQGTQYF.

This clonotype has a count of ten or more. The chain recombines TRBV4-1 with TRBJ1-3; weak D call: TRBD1 (5 bases). The germline V and J ends were trimmed by 2 bases and 4 bases, with 15 bases remaining between them. CDR1 is MGHRA and CDR2 is YSYEKL in the germline V gene. This CDR3 spans 16 amino acids. The CDR3 nucleotides read TGCGCCAGCAGCCAACCCCAGGGTGAGAGGGGAAACACCATATATTTT. Its protein product is CASSQPQGERGNTIYF.

This clonotype has ten or more counts. V and J are TRBV5-5 and TRBJ2-1, with D perhaps matching TRBD1 or TRBD2 (6 bases each). Germline CDR1 and CDR2: SGHKS and YYEKEE (reference sequence). This CDR3 contains 16 residues. V lost 0 bases to trimming and J lost 8 bases, with 18 bases between them. The CDR3 DNA follows: TGTGCCAGCAGCTTGGAGTCAGGGGCGGGATCCGATGAGCAGTTCTTC. Encoded protein: CASSLESGAGSDEQFF.

Many counts were recorded for this clonotype. V gene TRBV10-2 combines with J gene TRBJ2-7, with D unresolved. CDR1 WSHSY and CDR2 SAAADI come from the germline V gene. V dropped 5 bases and J dropped 2 bases, with 10 bases sitting between them. The length of the CDR3 is 13 residues. The CDR3 nucleotides are TGCGCCAGCAGTCGCGGCACAGCCTACGAGCAGTACGTC. The encoded protein is CASSRGTAYEQYV.

This clonotype was found many times. The V gene is TRBV5-6, the J gene TRBJ1-4; D is unresolved. CDR1 is SGHDT, CDR2 YYEEEE, per germline. This CDR3 is 18 amino acids long. V was trimmed by 3 bases and J by 6 bases, leaving 24 bases between them. CDR3 loop: CASSSLIGGGGPDEKLFF. CDR3 coding DNA: TGTGCCAGCAGCTCCCTTATAGGAGGCGGTGGTCCTGATGAAAAACTGTTTTTT.

This clonotype has ten or more counts. The V call is TRBV20-1, the J call TRBJ1-5; D not resolved. The V end lost 5 bases, the J end lost 5 bases, and 28 bases lay between the germline ends. This CDR3 contains 18 residues. Germline CDR1 DFQATT, CDR2 SNEGSKA (reference sequence). CDR3 protein: CSAAPASEYGLEDQPQHF. CDR3 sequence (DNA): TGCAGTGCTGCGCCGGCATCAGAGTACGGTCTCGAGGATCAGCCCCAGCATTTT.

This chain uses TRBV7-6 with TRBJ2-7; maybe TRBD2 (6 bases). Trimming stripped 6 bases from V and 4 bases from J, with 13 bases between. Looked up from germline, CDR1 is SGHVS and CDR2 is FNYEAQ. The CDR3 consists of 13 residues. CDR3 DNA: TGTGCCAGCAGTGCTAGCGTGGGGTACGAGCAGTACTTC. Amino acid sequence: CASSASVGYEQYF.

V and J are TRBV5-1 and TRBJ2-5; D unclear. The V and J ends lost 6 bases and 5 bases respectively, with 17 bases between them. Germline V gene data show CDR1 as SGHRS and CDR2 as YFSETQ. The CDR3 consists of 14 residues. The CDR3 DNA is TGCGCCAGCACCCTCTTCACACTCGGTGAGACCCAGTACTTC. Residues: CASTLFTLGETQYF.

At least ten counts were recorded for this clonotype. The rearrangement links TRBV10-3 to TRBJ1-1; TRBD1 matches at 7 bases. Germline values: CDR1 ENHRY, CDR2 SYGVKD. The ends lost 5 bases at V and 4 bases at J; junction bases unmatched: 4. The CDR3 is 13 amino acids. CDR3 amino acids: CAISRQGSTEAFF. CDR3 DNA sequence: TGTGCCATCAGTCGACAGGGCAGCACTGAAGCTTTCTTT.

At least ten counts were recorded for this clonotype. The V and J genes are TRBV5-1 and TRBJ2-1; 15 nucleotides align to TRBD2. Germline V CDR1 and CDR2: SGHRS, YFSETQ. There are 19 residues in the CDR3. V gave up 3 bases and J gave up 2 bases; unmatched junction bases: 9. The CDR3 sequence: CASSWTSGGAAYTYNEQFF. In DNA, the CDR3 is TGCGCCAGCAGCTGGACTAGCGGGGGGGCTGCATATACCTACAATGAGCAGTTCTTC.

V usage is TRBV20-1 and J usage is TRBJ2-3; perhaps TRBD1 as D (6 bases). Germline V lookup: CDR1 DFQATT, CDR2 SNEGSKA (reference sequence). Trimming removed 7 bases from V and 6 bases from J, with 20 bases in between. This CDR3 spans 14 amino acids. DNA of the CDR3: TGCAGTGTCAACAGGGAGTCCAGGGTGGATACGCAGTATTTT. Amino acid sequence: CSVNRESRVDTQYF.

This clonotype appeared many times. The chain carries TRBV5-1 and TRBJ1-1; 8 bases fit TRBD1. Looked up from germline, CDR1 is SGHRS and CDR2 is YFSETQ. The CDR3 has 15 amino acids. V shed 3 bases and J 3 bases; nucleotides not matched to a gene: 7. This CDR3 reads CASSYQGAWDTEAFF. In DNA, the CDR3 is TGCGCCAGCAGCTATCAGGGGGCGTGGGACACTGAAGCTTTCTTT.

This clonotype occurred many times. The genes are TRBV7-2 and TRBJ2-3; TRBD2 is a possible D gene (6 bases). Germline lookup yields CDR1 SGHTA and CDR2 FQGNSA. The CDR3 consists of 15 residues. Trimming left V 6 bases short and J 5 bases short, with 18 bases between. Written as DNA, the CDR3 is TGTGCCAGCAGACGAGCGGAGGGACGGGGAGATACGCAGTATTTT. It yields the protein CASRRAEGRGDTQYF. The full variable domain, its missing parts supplied by reference TRBV7-2 and TRBJ2-3, is GAGVSQSPSNKVTEKGKDVELRCDPISGHTALYWYRQSLGQGLEFLIYFQGNSAPDKSGLPSDRFSAERTGGSVSTLTIQRTQQEDSAVYLCASRRAEGRGDTQYFGPGTRLTVL.

About this clonotype: At one end the junction does not follow the germline gene, possibly because of a read error. The chain has TRBV7-2 and TRBJ1-3; D call uncertain. The CDR3 loop spans 16 amino acids. Germline CDR1 reads SGHTA; CDR2 reads FQGNSA. The CDR3 region is CASSTQRSGYGNTIYF. CDR3 bases: TGTGCCAGCAGCACTCAGAGGTCGGGGTACGGAAACACAATATATTTT.

This clonotype was counted ten times or more. The chain carries TRBV29-1 and TRBJ2-1; D is possibly TRBD1 (6 bases). The length of the CDR3 is 15 residues. The V and J ends lost 0 bases and 9 bases respectively, with 18 bases between them. The V gene's germline CDR1 is SQVTM and CDR2 ANQGSEA. DNA for the CDR3: TGCAGCGTTGAAGAAAGCCGCGGACAGAGCGGTGAGCAGTTCTTC. Amino acid sequence: CSVEESRGQSGEQFF.

Many counts were recorded for this clonotype. The chain is built from TRBV5-5 and TRBJ2-1; the D is unclear. The CDR3 length is 15 residues. The germline CDR1 and CDR2 sequences are SGHKS and YYEKEE (reference sequence). Trimming cost V 0 bases and J 1 base, with 8 bases left between them. The CDR3 region is CASSLVWGSYNEQFF. In nucleotides, the CDR3 is TGTGCCAGCAGCTTGGTTTGGGGATCCTACAATGAGCAGTTCTTC.

This chain joins TRBV9 and TRBJ2-3, with D possibly TRBD2 on 6 matching bases. The CDR3 length is 15 residues. V lost 0 bases and J lost 4, with 12 bases in between. Germline loops: CDR1 SGDLS, CDR2 YYNGEE. CDR3 nucleotides: TGTGCCAGCAGCGTAGGGGCGGGAATGCCAGATACGCAGTATTTT. Its protein is CASSVGAGMPDTQYF.

Ten or more counts support this clonotype. This chain uses TRBV6-6 with TRBJ2-1; possible D gene TRBD2, 7 bases. From germline, CDR1 is MNHNY and CDR2 SVGAGI (reference sequence). The CDR3 sequence is 17 residues long. V lost 6 bases and J lost 0, with 18 bases in between. The CDR3 here is CASSPQGRGSSYNEQFF. The CDR3 nucleotides read TGTGCCAGCAGCCCCCAGGGGCGGGGGAGCTCCTACAATGAGCAGTTCTTC.

This clonotype was found many times. V and J are TRBV7-8 and TRBJ1-2; the D gene is possibly TRBD1 (6 bases). This CDR3 spans 14 amino acids. Germline CDR1 SGHVS, CDR2 FQNEAQ. V lost 5 bases and J 2 bases, leaving 12 bases between the germline ends. CDR3 region: CASSTRQENYGYTF. CDR3 sequence (DNA): TGTGCCAGCAGCACCCGACAGGAAAACTATGGCTACACCTTC.